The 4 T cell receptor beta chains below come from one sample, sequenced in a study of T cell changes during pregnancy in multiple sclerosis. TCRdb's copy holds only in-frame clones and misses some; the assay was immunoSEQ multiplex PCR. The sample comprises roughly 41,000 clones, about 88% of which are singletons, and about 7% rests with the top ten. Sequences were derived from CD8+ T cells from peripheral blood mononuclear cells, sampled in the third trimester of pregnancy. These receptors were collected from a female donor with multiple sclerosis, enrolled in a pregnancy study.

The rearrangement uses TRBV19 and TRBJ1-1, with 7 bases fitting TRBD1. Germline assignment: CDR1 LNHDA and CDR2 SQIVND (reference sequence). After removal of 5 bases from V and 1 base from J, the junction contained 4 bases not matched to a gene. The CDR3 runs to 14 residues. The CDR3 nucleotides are TGTGCCAGTAGTTCCCGACAGGGGAACACTGAAGCTTTCTTT. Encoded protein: CASSSRQGNTEAFF.

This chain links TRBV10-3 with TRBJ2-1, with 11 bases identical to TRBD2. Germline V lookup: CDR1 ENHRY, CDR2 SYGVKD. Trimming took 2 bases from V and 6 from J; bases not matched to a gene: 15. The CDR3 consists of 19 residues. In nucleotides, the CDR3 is TGTGCCATCAGTGAGGGGTCTAGCGGGGGGTTCCATCCCCGCAATGAGCAGTTCTTC. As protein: CAISEGSSGGFHPRNEQFF.

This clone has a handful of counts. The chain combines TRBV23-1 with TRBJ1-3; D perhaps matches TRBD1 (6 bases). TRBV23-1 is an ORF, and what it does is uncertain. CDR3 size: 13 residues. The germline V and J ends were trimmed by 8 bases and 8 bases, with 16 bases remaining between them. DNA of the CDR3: TGCGCCAGCGGACACAGGGTTCGATACACCATATATTTT. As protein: CASGHRVRYTIYF.

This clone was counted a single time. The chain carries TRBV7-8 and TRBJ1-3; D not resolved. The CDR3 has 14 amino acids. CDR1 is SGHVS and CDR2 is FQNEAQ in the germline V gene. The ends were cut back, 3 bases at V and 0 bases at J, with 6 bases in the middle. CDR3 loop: CASSFSASGNTIYF. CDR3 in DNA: TGTGCCAGCAGCTTCAGCGCCTCTGGAAACACCATATATTTT.